Below are 14 T cell receptor beta chains sequenced from a single sample in a study of CD8 T cells in Susac syndrome. RNA, at about 0.5 to 1 ug, was reverse transcribed with random hexamers. TCRdb passed the immunoSEQ multiplex PCR reads through MiXCR, listing each CDR3 protein once. The table has around 130,000 distinct CDR3 sequences, 94% seen once; the top ten hold 0.098%. Sequenced: CD4+ T cells from PBMCs. The origin of the receptors is a human donor in good health.

This chain joins TRBV6-6 and TRBJ2-2, with D perhaps TRBD1 (6 bases). Germline lookup yields CDR1 MNHNY and CDR2 SVGAGI (reference sequence). With 2 bases removed from V and 6 bases from J, the gap between germline ends came to 13 bases. The length of the CDR3 is 15 residues. As DNA, the CDR3 is TGTGCCAGCAGTTACGGGGGCTCGTACCCCGGGGAGCTGTTTTTT. Translation: CASSYGGSYPGELFF.

The chain uses TRBV20-1 and TRBJ2-1, with TRBD2 matching 13 bases. Trimming removed 4 bases from V and 10 bases from J; junction bases left unmatched: 7. CDR1 and CDR2 (germline): DFQATT, SNEGSKA (reference sequence). The length of the CDR3 is 14 residues. CDR3: CSAKPGLAGQEQFF. In DNA, the CDR3 is TGCAGTGCTAAACCGGGACTAGCGGGACAAGAGCAGTTCTTC.

This clonotype was detected once. The gene calls are TRBV18 and TRBJ1-3, with a possible D match to TRBD1 (6 bases). The CDR3 extends over 15 amino acids. The germline CDR1 and CDR2 sequences are KGHSH and LQKENI. Trimming took off 3 bases at V and 0 bases at J, with 9 bases between the two ends. Here the CDR3 reads CASSPKGGSGNTIYF. CDR3 DNA: TGTGCCAGCTCACCGAAAGGGGGCTCTGGAAACACCATATATTTT. The whole variable domain, remainder taken from reference TRBV18 and TRBJ1-3, is NAGVMQNPRHLVRRRGQEARLRCSPMKGHSHVYWYRQLPEEGLKFMVYLQKENIIDESGMPKERFSAEFPKEGPSILRIQQVVRGDSAAYFCASSPKGGSGNTIYFGEGSWLTVV.

The V gene is TRBV28, the J gene TRBJ1-1; D is unresolved. CDR1 and CDR2 from the germline V gene are MDHEN and SYDVKM. Trimming took off 5 bases at V and 0 bases at J, with 13 bases between the two ends. This CDR3 comprises 15 residues. The CDR3: CASSRSLLLNTEAFF. Written as DNA, the CDR3 is TGTGCCAGCAGTCGATCCTTACTTTTGAACACTGAAGCTTTCTTT.

The chain employs TRBV30 and TRBJ1-4; 8 positions agree with TRBD1. With 5 bases clipped from V and 7 bases from J, the junction kept 9 bases outside the gene matches. The CDR3 runs to 14 residues. Looked up from germline, CDR1 is GTSNPN and CDR2 is SVGIG (reference sequence). Written as DNA, the CDR3 is TGTGCCTGGGGATGGACAGGGATGGGTGAAAAACTGTTTTTT. Its protein is CAWGWTGMGEKLFF. Complete variable domain (other parts from reference TRBV30 and TRBJ1-4): SQTIHQWPATLVQPVGSPLSLECTVEGTSNPNLYWYRQAAGRGLQLLFYSVGIGQISSEVPQNLSASRPQDRQFILSSKKLLLSDSGFYLCAWGWTGMGEKLFFGSGTQLSVL.

The rearrangement uses TRBV3-1 and TRBJ2-2; D is undetermined. Germline CDR1 LGHDT, CDR2 YNNKEL (reference sequence). The V end was cut by 1 base, the J end by 0 bases, with 9 bases between. The CDR3 loop spans 16 amino acids. For the CDR3, the DNA is TGTGCCAGCAGCCAAGTCGAAGGGACGAACACCGGGGAGCTGTTTTTT. Its translation is CASSQVEGTNTGELFF. The full variable domain, with the rest looked up from reference TRBV3-1 and TRBJ2-2, is DTAVSQTPKYLVTQMGNDKSIKCEQNLGHDTMYWYKQDSKKFLKIMFSYNNKELIINETVPNRFSPKSPDKAHLNLHINSLELGDSAVYFCASSQVEGTNTGELFFGEGSRLTVL.

The chain carries TRBV30 and TRBJ1-1; D unclear. The CDR3 sequence is 11 residues long. Between the trimmed V and J ends, which lost 8 bases and 1 base, there was a span of 8 bases. Germline V CDR1 and CDR2: GTSNPN, SVGIG (reference sequence). CDR3 coding DNA: TGTGCCGCGCGGGGGAACACTGAAGCTTTCTTT. It encodes CAARGNTEAFF. Full variable domain (remainder filled in from reference TRBV30 and TRBJ1-1): SQTIHQWPATLVQPVGSPLSLECTVEGTSNPNLYWYRQAAGRGLQLLFYSVGIGQISSEVPQNLSASRPQDRQFILSSKKLLLSDSGFYLCAARGNTEAFFGQGTRLTVV.

This chain connects TRBV5-1 to TRBJ2-3; D is undetermined. This CDR3 has 16 residues. Germline CDR1 and CDR2: SGHRS and YFSETQ. V gave up 4 bases and J gave up 0 bases, with 15 bases separating them. The CDR3 bases are TGCGCCAGCAGCGCTTCAGTTTATTCTAGCACAGATACGCAGTATTTT. Translating it yields CASSASVYSSTDTQYF. Filled out from reference TRBV5-1 and TRBJ2-3, the complete variable domain reads KAGVTQTPRYLIKTRGQQVTLSCSPISGHRSVSWYQQTPGQGLQFLFEYFSETQRNKGNFPGRFSGRQFSNSRSEMNVSTLELGDSALYLCASSASVYSSTDTQYFGPGTRLTVL.

The chain links TRBV20-1 to TRBJ2-1; possibly TRBD1 for D (6 bases). The CDR3 spans 13 residues. The ends were cut back, 2 bases at V and 8 bases at J, with 13 bases in the middle. Germline values: CDR1 DFQATT, CDR2 SNEGSKA (reference sequence). CDR3 nucleotides: TGCAGTGCTAGACAGGGGTTGAGGGATGAGCAGTTCTTC. The encoded protein is CSARQGLRDEQFF.

The gene calls are TRBV3-1 and TRBJ2-7; possible D gene TRBD2, 6 bases. V lost 0 bases to trimming and J lost 4 bases, with 16 bases between them. Germline lookup yields CDR1 LGHDT and CDR2 YNNKEL (reference sequence). The CDR3 is 16 residues long. The CDR3 DNA sequence: TGTGCCAGCAGCCAAGAAGGAGGCGGGAACCCTTACGAGCAGTACTTC. Its protein is CASSQEGGGNPYEQYF.

V is TRBV28 and J is TRBJ1-4, with 9 bases fitting TRBD1. V dropped 6 bases and J dropped 0; count of bases not matched to a gene: 11. Germline V gene lookup returns CDR1 MDHEN and CDR2 SYDVKM. The CDR3 length is 18 residues. The CDR3 nucleotides are TGTGCCAGCAGAACACCGGGACAGGGAATTGCAACTAATGAAAAACTGTTTTTT. Its translation is CASRTPGQGIATNEKLFF.

This clonotype came up a few times. The V gene is TRBV2, the J gene TRBJ2-1; perhaps TRBD1 as D (6 bases). This CDR3 is 15 amino acids long. V lost 7 bases and J 0 bases, leaving 13 bases between the germline ends. CDR1 and CDR2 (germline): SNHLY, FYNNEI. The CDR3 loop is CASTQGGRSYNEQFF. CDR3 coding DNA: TGTGCCAGCACCCAAGGGGGACGCTCCTACAATGAGCAGTTCTTC.

The chain uses TRBV4-3 and TRBJ2-2; 10 positions match TRBD1. V lost 5 bases to trimming and J lost 4 bases; unmatched junction nucleotides: 4. This CDR3 has 15 residues. Per germline, CDR1 LGHNA and CDR2 YSLEER. CDR3 amino acids: CASSSGTGVTGELFF. CDR3 in DNA: TGCGCCAGCAGCTCAGGGACAGGGGTCACCGGGGAGCTGTTTTTT.

This clonotype occurred a few times. This chain uses TRBV30 with TRBJ1-1; no reliable D call. CDR1 is GTSNPN and CDR2 is SVGIG in the germline V gene (reference sequence). This CDR3 has 12 amino acids. Trimming took 2 bases from V and 1 from J, leaving 5 bases between them. In DNA form, the CDR3 reads TGTGCCTGGAGTCGGGAGAACACTGAAGCTTTCTTT. Protein: CAWSRENTEAFF.